This entry features one TCR beta chain sequence. What it binds is not known. Time point meaning: patch test 1, 2 weeks after DPC sensitization. Described treatment: therapeutic diphenylcyclopropenone sensitization with weekly scalp DPC. This entry belongs to a study of human T cells and chemical hapten exposure. Looking at the study overall: Diphenylcyclopropenone doses were given weekly to the scalps of patients across the approximately 25-week study. Findings of the study overall: All donors were alopecia patients, so their immunity may differ from that of healthy people.

V was trimmed by 0 bases and J by 1 base, leaving 12 bases between them. This CDR3 comprises 15 residues. Germline V gene lookup returns CDR1 GTSNPN and CDR2 SVGIG (reference sequence). TCRdb analysed the RACE reads with MiXCR anew, one entry per CDR3 protein. The sample lists about 360,000 distinct CDR3 sequences, roughly 4.8% occurring once. The specimen comprised whole blood, sampled in connection with sensitization to the hapten diphenylcyclopropenone (DPC). This sequence joins TRBV30 and TRBJ1-2, with D possibly being TRBD1 (5 bases). This TCR was recovered from a woman aged 50 to 60 with alopecia areata. Some clones in this sample may be carry-over from other donors' samples. The CDR3 region is CAWSVGTHSNYGYTF. The CDR3 DNA follows: TGTGCCTGGAGTGTAGGGACCCACAGTAACTATGGCTACACCTTC.